This T cell receptor beta chain was sequenced for a study of shared clonotypes between healthy human individuals. Negatively enriched CD4+ T cells were divided by CD45RA into naive and memory. As regards this clone: What it recognizes is unknown.

The authors' processing: Junction-only immunoSEQ data arrived without quality scores, meaning filtering differed. The data were produced by immunoSEQ multiplex PCR, yet TCRdb's version contains in-frame clones alone and is incomplete. Clonal size and the V and J genes are those of that table, whereas D and trimming came from the DNA. The repertoire has some 1.5 million clones, 98% of them found once; the top ten carry roughly 0.4%. V lost 3 bases and J lost 2; bases outside the gene matches: 7. Germline loops: CDR1 LNHNV, CDR2 YYDKDF (reference sequence). There are 16 residues in the CDR3. Notes on the study in general: Generally, naive subsets (rather than memory subsets) showed larger estimated richness.

The source material was naive CD4+ T cells sorted from blood. As to subset: CD45RA+ positively selected. The chain couples TRBV15 to TRBJ2-7; 10 bases are shared with TRBD2. The receptor was isolated from a man aged 30 to 39 in good health. CDR3 nucleotides: TGTGCCACCAGCAGCCTAGCGGGAGTCATTCCCTACGAGCAGTACTTC. Its protein is CATSSLAGVIPYEQYF.